This TCR beta chain originates from a study of shared clonotypes between healthy human individuals. In the study overall: Three plates were used per donor for CD4 naive, three for CD4 memory, two for CD8 naive and one for CD8 memory.

General study findings and limits: Few donors limited the genetic and exposure-history diversity represented.

With respect to this clone: The antigen remains unidentified.

Using approximately 190 ng DNA, about 30,000 T cell genomes, the sorted-subset replicate PCRs were run. Profiling relied on immunoSEQ multiplex PCR, and the TCRdb table lists in-frame clones only, not all of them. The sample lists over a million clones, 75% to 85% seen once, with roughly 0.57% in the top ten. The CDR3 consists of 13 residues. Germline lookup yields CDR1 SGHRS and CDR2 YFSETQ. The germline V and J ends were trimmed by 7 bases and 0 bases, with 9 bases remaining between them. The sequence came from a young man in good health. Some clones in this sample may be carry-over from other donors' samples. Specimen: memory CD4+ T cells from PBMCs. Subset described: CD45RA-negative fraction. J is TRBJ2-3 and V is TRBV5-1; D possibly corresponds to TRBD1 (6 bases). Here the CDR3 reads CASGGQSTDTQYF. Here the CDR3 DNA reads TGCGCCAGCGGTGGACAGAGCACAGATACGCAGTATTTT.